The source of this T cell receptor beta chain is a study of regulatory T cells in long-lasting Graves disease (dated by TCRdb to 2020 to 2022). For the wider study: Newly diagnosed Graves' disease patients had taken antithyroid drugs for less than 3 months. Peripheral blood TCR sequencing and RNA sequencing compared persistent Graves' disease patients with newly diagnosed Graves' disease patients. The study was conducted in China and was registered as a clinical trial. A total of approximately 35 samples underwent TCR sequencing: around 13 from persistent and roughly 20 from newly diagnosed Graves' disease patients.

To prepare the library, multiplex PCR was applied. TCRdb names Illumina HiSeq 4000 as the instrument used. To build TCR beta libraries, CDR3 regions were amplified by Arm-PCR using iRepertoire HTBI primers. Gel purification was performed on PCR products prior to sequencing. The published analysis was carried out like this. A total of 60 to 80 TRBV and more than twelve TRBJ segments were identified across samples and were used for gene usage analysis of CDR3 amino acid clonotypes. COPE and FqMerger were used to merge the filtered high-quality paired reads into contigs. BLAST was used to align contigs to the IMGT TRBV, TRBD and TRBJ reference genes, and CDR3 was defined following IMGT. Any clonotype with a frequency above 0.1% was classified as a highly expanded clone. Shannon entropy served as the measure of repertoire diversity, while the Gini coefficient captured V-J evenness. A clonotype found in more than one individual was treated as public. TCRdb redid the processing of the public reads, applying fastp at Q25 and MiXCR, and retained in-frame beta chains. Each entry is one CDR3 protein sequence, shown with its most common DNA and genes. The authors' filters were not applied to this entry. In all, the sample holds around 500,000 distinct CDR3 sequences, and 16% of those were seen once. Of the sample, about 25% is held by the ten largest clones.

V is cut by 3 bases and J by 8 bases, and the space between the germline ends is 25 bases. Its CDR3 holds 17 amino acids, cysteine through phenylalanine. The CDR3 DNA has 51 bases and is translated from base 1. Looking up the germline V gene (reference sequence) yields CDR1 SEHNR and CDR2 FQNEAQ. Explained via the paper, the time point label denotes: newly diagnosed GD, antithyroid drugs for less than 3 months. For both TCR sequencing and RNA sequencing, RNA was extracted from PBMCs in TRIzol. Graves' disease was diagnosed according to American Thyroid Association guidelines. Recruitment of patients was carried out at an endocrinology department in Xi'an, China. Each patient gave approximately 9 milliliters of peripheral blood, collected in an EDTA anticoagulant tube. Ficoll Paque Plus density gradient separation was used to isolate PBMCs, and no further T cell sorting was done. An Agilent 2100 Bioanalyzer and agarose gel were used to assess RNA quality, and a NanoDrop 2000 was used to measure RNA concentration.

This clonotype came up a few times. Which antigen it targets is not known. No base qualities exist here, and no much larger clone lies one base off it. Broad study findings and their caveats: Compared with newly diagnosed patients, patients with persistent Graves' disease had lower TCR Shannon entropy and fewer highly expanded clones, which suggests clonal expansion. Preferential use of TRBV28, TRBJ1-2 and TRBJ2-5 was observed in persistent disease, whereas TRBV20-1 and TRBJ2-1 were favored in newly diagnosed disease. Sequencing and analysis were restricted to the TCR beta chain. Peripheral blood alone was examined, since thyroid tissue, which constituted the primary lesion, could not be accessed. The small sample size was acknowledged by the authors as a limitation that may reduce accuracy. Patients with persistent disease shared more public clonotypes (approximately 2,500) than newly diagnosed patients did (more than 900).

These data were also reused for a study on T cells in Graves' hyperthyroidism and ophthalmopathy. Taken from the second paper: Graves' hyperthyroidism was defined as stable when no progression to ophthalmopathy occurred over 18 months of follow-up. The hyperthyroidism patients were between 18 and 65 years old and newly diagnosed, with a disease duration of less than 2 months. Exclusion was applied to patients with uncontrolled infections, other autoimmune diseases, pregnancy or lactation. Diagnoses were based on clinical symptoms, serum thyroxine and TRAb, thyroid ultrasound and orbital computed tomography. The TCR CDR3 was subjected to a first round of RT-PCR using the HTBI primer set and the Qiagen OneStep RT-PCR kit. Blood samples also contained most of the expanded thyroid clonotypes (frequency above 0.001), which suggests that blood repertoires may reflect thyroid immune responses. Ophthalmopathy was separated from stable hyperthyroidism by a 13 V-J signature model, with approximately 89% sensitivity and approximately 84% specificity obtained in cross-validation and 80%/75% obtained in testing. In validation, progression to ophthalmopathy was predicted by the model with 70% to 71% sensitivity and around 76% specificity, a median of about 6 months before onset. TCR V-J signatures able to tell the groups apart were searched for in a discovery cohort of 90 to 100 patients, of whom under 45 had Graves' ophthalmopathy and roughly 57 had stable Graves' hyperthyroidism. Prospective prediction of ophthalmopathy was tested in an independent validation cohort consisting of 18 hyperthyroidism patients and around 16 patients who later progressed to ophthalmopathy. The roughly 90 discovery patients were divided at random into training and test sets in a 7:3 ratio. In roughly six Graves' hyperthyroidism patients, the study also compared T-cell repertoires from thyroid tissue with T-cell repertoires from blood. After blood sampling, hyperthyroidism patients were treated with methimazole at a starting dose of 30 mg daily, and ophthalmopathy patients were treated with high-dose intravenous methylprednisolone. A second multiplex PCR round built the libraries, followed by size selection and purification. Paired-end sequencing of the libraries was performed with 100 bp reads on an Illumina HiSeq2000. SOAPnuke was used to process the raw data, with reads discarded if the reads contained adapters or uncalled bases, had a mean Phred below 15, or lacked an exact constant-primer or identifier match. COPE v1.2.5 was used to merge the high-quality paired reads, and each unique nucleotide sequence was defined as a clonotype. Clonotypes were aligned to IMGT TRBV, TRBD and TRBJ reference segments using MiTCR v1.1. Analysis was restricted to V-J combinations with a frequency above 0.0001, which covered 99% to 99.2% of repertoires. A TCS score was defined as the ratio between F50 (clonal expansion) and ExV (chaos), using BLOSUM62-based TCRdist between CDR3 peptides within each V-J. Welch's t-statistics and random forest reduced roughly 540 V-J features to under 15, which were used in a naive Bayes classifier (R e1071). No statistical method was used to fix the sample size in advance, and group allocation was not hidden from the investigators. The paper reports TCR Vbeta CDR3 sequencing of some 140 peripheral blood samples: 43 ophthalmopathy, roughly 74 hyperthyroidism and approximately 17 progressor patients.

The chain was built from TRBV7-9 and TRBJ1-2; the D gene is possibly TRBD1, with 6 bases matching. This clonotype originated in a woman aged 35-65 years with Graves disease. Donor details come from another sample of the same person, matched by shared clones. This material consisted of peripheral blood mononuclear cells (PBMCs), taken at new diagnosis, from a patient treated with antithyroid drugs. The DNA sequence reads TGTGCCAGCAGCTTGTGGATCCACGTAACAGGGTTCCACGGCTACACCTTC. Its protein product is CASSLWIHVTGFHGYTF.